This is a list of T cell receptor beta chains from one sample in a study of cytomegalovirus exposure and HLA in healthy donors. Measured with immunoSEQ multiplex PCR; TCRdb has only the in-frame clones, and not every one. The sample lists roughly 67,000 clones; 65% to 85% were seen once. The specimen was PBMCs. Receptors originate from a woman in her 30s in good health and CMV-seronegative. The CDR3 runs from the conserved cysteine through the conserved F or W. The D gene is left open where the match is weak. Clone size is given for some rows only: seen once, a few or many times, or a class if the clone is expanded.

J: TRBJ2-7; V: TRBV19; size: .; D: .; CDR3: CASSMTVHEQYF; DNA: TGTGCCAGTAGTATGACAGTCCACGAGCAGTACTTC
J: TRBJ1-3; V: TRBV19; size: .; D: TRBD1; CDR3: CASSIDRVSGNTIYF; DNA: TGTGCCAGTAGTATTGACAGGGTCTCTGGAAACACCATATATTTT
J: TRBJ1-2; V: TRBV10-3; size: .; D: .; CDR3: CAISEISDSHYTF; DNA: TGTGCCATCAGTGAGATCAGTGACAGCCACTACACCTTC
J: TRBJ2-5; V: TRBV11-2; size: .; D: TRBD2; CDR3: CASSPQLAGAGETQYF; DNA: TGTGCCAGCAGCCCGCAGCTAGCGGGGGCGGGGGAGACCCAGTACTTC
J: TRBJ2-7; V: TRBV29-1; size: .; D: .; CDR3: CSVEDGGDYEQYF; DNA: TGCAGCGTTGAGGACGGAGGGGATTACGAGCAGTACTTC
J: TRBJ2-2; V: TRBV7-7; size: .; D: .; CDR3: CASSLEDSLTGELFF; DNA: TGTGCCAGCAGCTTAGAGGACAGTTTGACCGGGGAGCTGTTTTTT
J: TRBJ2-7; V: TRBV6-1; size: few; D: TRBD2; CDR3: CASSEFQRGYEQYF; DNA: TGTGCCAGCAGTGAGTTCCAGCGGGGGTACGAGCAGTACTTC
J: TRBJ1-5; V: TRBV12-5; size: .; D: TRBD1; CDR3: CASGLVPRQGVYSNQPQHF; DNA: TGTGCTAGTGGTTTGGTACCAAGACAGGGAGTCTATAGCAATCAGCCCCAGCATTTT
J: TRBJ1-2; V: TRBV9; size: .; D: .; CDR3: CASSDLGGYGYTF; DNA: TGTGCCAGCAGTGACCTGGGGGGGTATGGCTACACCTTC
J: TRBJ1-1; V: TRBV7-9; size: .; D: TRBD1; CDR3: CASSPREGAETFF; DNA: TGTGCCAGCAGTCCTCGGGAGGGGGCTGAAACTTTCTTT
J: TRBJ1-1; V: TRBV4-2; size: few; D: .; CDR3: CASSQAGGRDEAFF; DNA: TGTGCCAGCAGCCAAGCCGGCGGGAGGGACGAAGCTTTCTTT
J: TRBJ2-1; V: TRBV27; size: .; D: .; CDR3: CASSLYFLSSYNEQFF; DNA: TGTGCCAGCAGTTTGTATTTCCTTAGCTCCTACAATGAGCAGTTCTTC
J: TRBJ1-1; V: TRBV7-2; size: .; D: .; CDR3: CASSLKTGPNTEAFF; DNA: TGTGCCAGCAGCCTAAAGACAGGACCTAACACTGAAGCTTTCTTT
J: TRBJ1-1; V: TRBV27; size: few; D: .; CDR3: CASSRDWGNTEAFF; DNA: TGTGCCAGCAGTCGGGACTGGGGTAACACTGAAGCTTTCTTT
J: TRBJ2-5; V: TRBV29-1; size: once; D: TRBD1; CDR3: CSVHRGQETQYF; DNA: TGCAGCGTTCACAGGGGGCAGGAGACCCAGTACTTC
J: TRBJ1-2; V: TRBV2; size: once; D: TRBD1; CDR3: CASSWSRQGPTNYGYTF; DNA: TGTGCCAGCAGTTGGTCGAGACAGGGTCCCACTAACTATGGCTACACCTTC
J: TRBJ1-2; V: TRBV28; size: .; D: .; CDR3: CASSLVGRLDGYTF; DNA: TGTGCCAGCAGTTTAGTCGGGAGGTTGGATGGCTACACCTTC
J: TRBJ2-1; V: TRBV6-4; size: .; D: TRBD1; CDR3: CASSVGQGTYNEQFF; DNA: TGTGCCAGCAGTGTCGGACAGGGAACCTACAATGAGCAGTTCTTC
J: TRBJ2-1; V: TRBV7-2; size: .; D: .; CDR3: CASSFAESYNEQFF; DNA: TGTGCCAGCAGCTTCGCGGAATCCTACAATGAGCAGTTCTTC
J: TRBJ2-1; V: TRBV28; size: .; D: .; CDR3: CASRLQGGGKYNEQFF; DNA: TGTGCCAGCAGGCTTCAAGGGGGGGGGAAATACAATGAGCAGTTCTTC
J: TRBJ2-5; V: TRBV5-1; size: once; D: .; CDR3: CASSLEGFETQYF; DNA: TGCGCCAGCAGCTTGGAGGGGTTTGAGACCCAGTACTTC
J: TRBJ2-5; V: TRBV5-1; size: .; D: .; CDR3: CASSTDGLLQETQYF; DNA: TGCGCCAGCAGTACGGACGGACTACTACAAGAGACCCAGTACTTC
J: TRBJ1-1; V: TRBV11-2; size: .; D: .; CDR3: CASSLGLEAFF; DNA: TGTGCCAGCAGCCTTGGACTTGAAGCTTTCTTT
J: TRBJ2-4; V: TRBV13; size: .; D: TRBD2; CDR3: CASSSRRGGFQNIQYF; DNA: TGTGCCAGCAGCTCGCGGCGGGGGGGCTTTCAAAACATTCAGTACTTC
J: TRBJ2-7; V: TRBV27; size: .; D: .; CDR3: CASSLQGGEQYF; DNA: TGTGCCAGCAGTTTACAGGGGGGCGAGCAGTACTTC
J: TRBJ2-7; V: TRBV5-4; size: medium-sized; D: TRBD2; CDR3: CASSLGTSGVYEQYF; DNA: TGTGCCAGCAGCTTAGGGACTAGCGGGGTCTACGAGCAGTACTTC
J: TRBJ2-4; V: TRBV11-2; size: .; D: .; CDR3: CASSLSGVRAKNIQYF; DNA: TGTGCCAGCAGCTTATCCGGGGTTAGAGCCAAAAACATTCAGTACTTC
J: TRBJ2-2; V: TRBV10-3; size: .; D: TRBD2; CDR3: CAIRGGIAGILTGELFF; DNA: TGTGCCATCAGGGGGGGGATCGCGGGAATACTCACCGGGGAGCTGTTTTTT
J: TRBJ2-1; V: TRBV18; size: few; D: .; CDR3: CASSPQLNEQFF; DNA: TGTGCCAGCTCACCCCAGTTGAATGAGCAGTTCTTC
J: TRBJ2-2; V: TRBV11-3; size: few; D: .; CDR3: CASSWATGELFF; DNA: TGTGCCAGCAGCTGGGCCACCGGGGAGCTGTTTTTT
J: TRBJ1-1; V: TRBV2; size: .; D: TRBD1; CDR3: CASKAGGSLTEAFF; DNA: TGTGCCAGCAAAGCAGGGGGCTCCCTCACTGAAGCTTTCTTT
J: TRBJ1-2; V: TRBV11-2; size: .; D: TRBD1; CDR3: CASSPGQRSFRYGYTF; DNA: TGTGCCAGCAGCCCGGGACAGCGAAGCTTTCGATATGGCTACACCTTC
J: TRBJ1-2; V: TRBV4-2; size: once; D: TRBD1; CDR3: CASSQTRTGPGYTF; DNA: TGTGCCAGCAGCCAGACTAGGACAGGGCCCGGCTACACCTTC
J: TRBJ1-2; V: TRBV4-2; size: .; D: TRBD1; CDR3: CASSQDDRVYGYTF; DNA: TGTGCCAGCAGCCAAGACGACAGGGTTTATGGCTACACCTTC
J: TRBJ2-3; V: TRBV5-1; size: few; D: TRBD2; CDR3: CASSSSGVTDTQYF; DNA: TGCGCCAGCAGCTCTAGCGGGGTCACAGATACGCAGTATTTT
J: TRBJ2-5; V: TRBV6-4; size: few; D: TRBD2; CDR3: CASSDSTSGGAETQYF; DNA: TGTGCCAGCAGTGACTCGACTAGCGGGGGGGCAGAGACCCAGTACTTC